These 24 T cell receptor beta chains were sequenced from one sample in a study of sequential checkpoint blockade in melanoma. Treatment: randomized to nivolumab then ipilimumab (arm A) or the reverse (arm B). Method: immunoSEQ multiplex PCR; TCRdb's copy keeps in-frame clones and lacks some. The data contain 21,000 or so clones, roughly 80% of them singletons. The sample consisted of CD8+ T cells sorted from blood (inferred from file names), taken from a patient given nivolumab and ipilimumab in sequence. These receptors were taken from a human donor with melanoma.

V and J are TRBV6-5 and TRBJ2-5, with D hard to call. The J call is uncertain, as TRBJ2-7 better fits the DNA end. The CDR3 extends over 11 amino acids. The germline gives CDR1 MNHEY, CDR2 SVGAGI. The CDR3 here is CASSYLYEQYF. The CDR3, as DNA: TGTGCCAGCAGTTACTTGTACGAGCAGTACTTC.

This chain links TRBV6-5 with TRBJ2-7, with TRBD1 matching over 7 bases. Germline V CDR1 and CDR2: MNHEY, SVGAGI. After removal of 2 bases from V and 4 bases from J, the junction contained 8 bases not matched to a gene. This CDR3 is built from 15 residues. Here the CDR3 reads CASSYATGQRYEQYF. The CDR3 DNA sequence: TGTGCCAGCAGTTACGCGACAGGGCAAAGGTACGAGCAGTACTTC.

This chain joins TRBV7-2 and TRBJ1-2; 9 bases fit TRBD1. V shed 5 bases and J 0 bases; nucleotides not matched to a gene: 10. CDR3 size: 17 residues. Germline lookup yields CDR1 SGHTA and CDR2 FQGNSA. CDR3 region: CASSVGQGWGSNYGYTF. CDR3 DNA: TGTGCCAGCAGCGTCGGACAGGGGTGGGGTTCTAACTATGGCTACACCTTC. The complete variable domain, with remaining parts taken from reference TRBV7-2 and TRBJ1-2, reads GAGVSQSPSNKVTEKGKDVELRCDPISGHTALYWYRQSLGQGLEFLIYFQGNSAPDKSGLPSDRFSAERTGGSVSTLTIQRTQQEDSAVYLCASSVGQGWGSNYGYTFGSGTRLTVV.

The chain couples TRBV9 to TRBJ1-2; TRBD1 matches at 8 bases. V was pared by 3 bases and J by 5 bases, with 12 bases of the junction left unmatched. This CDR3 has 16 residues. Germline loops: CDR1 SGDLS, CDR2 YYNGEE. CDR3 nucleotide sequence: TGTGCCAGCAGCGCGTACAGATCACAGGGGGGATATGGCTACACCTTC. It codes for CASSAYRSQGGYGYTF.

This clone is a singleton in its sample. The V gene is TRBV27, the J gene TRBJ2-1, with 8 positions matching TRBD1. The CDR3 sequence is 13 residues long. Looked up from germline, CDR1 is MNHEY and CDR2 is SMNVEV (reference sequence). The V gene end was trimmed by 10 bases and the J gene end by 2 bases; junction bases not matched to a gene: 4. The CDR3 DNA is TGTGCCACGGGGACAGGTCCCTACAATGAGCAGTTCTTC. Protein product: CATGTGPYNEQFF.

Only one count was recorded for this clone. This rearrangement joins TRBV9 to TRBJ1-3; 8 positions match TRBD1. Germline V lookup: CDR1 SGDLS, CDR2 YYNGEE. Trimming took 3 bases from V and 2 from J; bases not matched to a gene: 4. The CDR3 extends over 15 amino acids. This CDR3 reads CASSGRTGPGNTIYF. In DNA, the CDR3 is TGTGCCAGCAGCGGAAGGACAGGGCCTGGAAACACCATATATTTT.

The CDR3 coding sequence is TGTGCCAGTAGTATTCAGGTAGTGAACACTGAAGCTTTCTTT. It encodes CASSIQVVNTEAFF. V gene TRBV19 combines with J gene TRBJ1-1; no definite D call. Germline assignment: CDR1 LNHDA and CDR2 SQIVND (reference sequence). This CDR3 spans 14 amino acids. V was trimmed by 3 bases and J by 0 bases, leaving 8 bases between them.

The genes are TRBV5-4 and TRBJ2-2; 7 bases agree with TRBD1. Trimming at V came to 0 bases and at J to 1 base, leaving 15 bases not matched to a gene. CDR1 is SGHNT and CDR2 is YYREEE in the germline V gene (reference sequence). This CDR3 contains 20 residues. CDR3 in amino acids: CASSLEVRDSKTWNTGELFF. The DNA for the CDR3 is TGTGCCAGCAGCTTGGAGGTTCGGGACAGCAAAACTTGGAACACCGGGGAGCTGTTTTTT.

The rearrangement links TRBV27 to TRBJ1-2, with a tentative D call TRBD1 (5 bases). The V end was cut by 8 bases, the J end by 4 bases, with 17 bases between. Germline V CDR1 and CDR2: MNHEY, SMNVEV (reference sequence). CDR3 length: 14 residues. The CDR3 DNA sequence: TGTGCCAGCCGAGGACATTCTCACTTCTATGGCTACACCTTC. This gives the protein CASRGHSHFYGYTF.

This chain connects TRBV15 to TRBJ1-3; tentatively, D is TRBD1 (6 bases). Trimming took 1 base from V and 7 from J, leaving 17 bases between them. In germline, CDR1 is LNHNV, CDR2 YYDKDF (reference sequence). There are 16 residues in the CDR3. The CDR3 DNA sequence: TGTGCCACCAGCAGAGTAGGAGAGGGGGTGACGAACACCATATATTTT. Its protein product is CATSRVGEGVTNTIYF.

This clone has a single count. This chain connects TRBV19 to TRBJ2-7; D perhaps matches TRBD1 (7 bases). Trimming cost V 1 base and J 1 base, with 17 bases left between them. CDR3 length: 17 amino acids. Looked up from germline, CDR1 is LNHDA and CDR2 is SQIVND (reference sequence). CDR3 DNA: TGTGCCAGTAGTATAGGGGGGGACAGCGGCTATTCCTACGAGCAGTACTTC. Its protein product is CASSIGGDSGYSYEQYF.

V usage is TRBV10-2 and J usage is TRBJ2-2, with 7 bases that match TRBD2. The CDR3 consists of 15 residues. Trimming took 5 bases from V and 0 from J; bases not matched to a gene: 3. Germline V gene data show CDR1 as WSHSY and CDR2 as SAAADI. Here the CDR3 reads CASSLAAANTGELFF. In DNA form, the CDR3 reads TGCGCCAGCAGTCTAGCGGCGGCGAACACCGGGGAGCTGTTTTTT.

The chain has TRBV28 and TRBJ1-2; weak D call: TRBD1 (6 bases). V lost 6 bases to trimming and J lost 2 bases, with 16 bases between them. CDR1 MDHEN and CDR2 SYDVKM come from the germline V gene. The CDR3 is made up of 15 amino acids. In DNA form, the CDR3 reads TGTGCCAGCAGCCCGGGACACAGCTCAAACTATGGCTACACCTTC. This sequence encodes CASSPGHSSNYGYTF.

The chain uses TRBV9 and TRBJ2-7; D is perhaps TRBD1 (5 bases). The CDR3 consists of 12 residues. With 3 bases removed from V and 3 bases from J, the gap between germline ends came to 7 bases. In germline, CDR1 is SGDLS, CDR2 YYNGEE. The CDR3 nucleotides read TGTGCCAGCAGCGGCGACAGCTACGAGCAGTACTTC. It codes for CASSGDSYEQYF.

This clone was picked up a small number of times. The chain joins TRBV7-9 to TRBJ1-4; no reliable D call. This CDR3 has 15 amino acids. Looked up from germline, CDR1 is SEHNR and CDR2 is FQNEAQ (reference sequence). V lost 4 bases, J lost 1 base, and 10 bases lay in between. CDR3 DNA: TGTGCCAGCAGCTCCCTTGGAGTAACTAATGAAAAACTGTTTTTT. Its protein is CASSSLGVTNEKLFF. Looking up the rest from reference TRBV7-9 and TRBJ1-4 gives the full variable domain: DTGVSQNPRHKITKRGQNVTFRCDPISEHNRLYWYRQTLGQGPEFLTYFQNEAQLEKSRLLSDRFSAERPKGSFSTLEIQRTEQGDSAMYLCASSSLGVTNEKLFFGSGTQLSVL.

This chain uses TRBV5-4 with TRBJ1-2; possibly TRBD1 for D (5 bases). The CDR3 sequence is 12 residues long. Looked up from germline, CDR1 is SGHNT and CDR2 is YYREEE (reference sequence). The V and J ends lost 5 bases and 4 bases respectively, with 9 bases between them. This CDR3 is CASSQGGYGYTF. As DNA, the CDR3 is TGTGCCAGCAGTCAGGGTGGCTATGGCTACACCTTC. Combining the CDR3 with reference TRBV5-4 and TRBJ1-2 gives the whole variable domain ETGVTQSPTHLIKTRGQQVTLRCSSQSGHNTVSWYQQALGQGPQFIFQYYREEENGRGNFPPRFSGLQFPNYSSELNVNALELDDSALYLCASSQGGYGYTFGSGTRLTVV.

The chain joins TRBV5-1 to TRBJ2-7, with D possibly TRBD2 on 5 matching bases. The CDR3 totals 15 residues. Germline assignment: CDR1 SGHRS and CDR2 YFSETQ. The V end was cut by 2 bases, the J end by 0 bases, with 12 bases between. The CDR3 sequence: CASSFQKGSSYEQYF. CDR3 DNA sequence: TGCGCCAGCAGCTTTCAGAAAGGGAGCTCCTACGAGCAGTACTTC.

This chain uses TRBV7-7 with TRBJ2-5, with a possible D match to TRBD2 (5 bases). This CDR3 has 13 amino acids. The V gene lost 1 base and the J gene lost 3 bases, with 6 bases spanning the gap. Germline loops: CDR1 SSHAT, CDR2 FNYEAQ (reference sequence). In nucleotides, the CDR3 is TGTGCCAGCAGCTTAGACGGGGAAGAGACCCAGTACTTC. It is translated as CASSLDGEETQYF.

This chain connects TRBV27 to TRBJ2-1; TRBD2 matches at 7 bases. This CDR3 region has 22 residues. Germline loops: CDR1 MNHEY, CDR2 SMNVEV (reference sequence). V lost 2 bases and J lost 0; bases outside the gene matches: 22. As DNA, the CDR3 is TGTGCCAGCAGTTTAAATCATCCTAGCGGTATCTTACCCTTTAGCTCCTACAATGAGCAGTTCTTC. It translates to CASSLNHPSGILPFSSYNEQFF.

The rearrangement links TRBV30 to TRBJ1-5, with a possible D match to TRBD1 (6 bases). Germline CDR1 is GTSNPN and CDR2 is SVGIG (reference sequence). There are 15 residues in the CDR3. The V and J ends lost 5 bases and 2 bases respectively, with 16 bases between them. The CDR3 DNA sequence: TGTGCCTGGGGATGGGGAGCAGGGGGCAATCAGCCCCAGCATTTT. As protein: CAWGWGAGGNQPQHF.

The rearrangement links TRBV5-8 to TRBJ1-5; D might be TRBD1 (5 bases). CDR1 and CDR2 (germline): SGHTS, YDEGEE. This CDR3 is 17 amino acids long. V was shortened by 1 base and J by 0 bases, with 14 bases between the two germline ends. The CDR3 nucleotides are TGTGCCAGCAGCTTGTCAGGGATCATGTTTAGCAATCAGCCCCAGCATTTT. The encoded protein is CASSLSGIMFSNQPQHF.

This chain connects TRBV6-5 to TRBJ2-5, with TRBD1 matching 7 bases. Unmatched junction bases numbered 7, after V lost 2 bases and J lost 1 base. CDR1 is MNHEY, CDR2 SVGAGI, per germline. This CDR3 is 16 amino acids long. The CDR3 reads CASSYDKGDSQETQYF. The CDR3 DNA is TGTGCCAGCAGTTACGATAAGGGGGACAGCCAAGAGACCCAGTACTTC.

The chain carries TRBV10-1 and TRBJ2-1, with D unclear. This CDR3 comprises 14 residues. Trimming removed 2 bases at V and 9 bases at J, with 14 bases between. Germline CDR1 WNHNN, CDR2 SYGVQD (reference sequence). The CDR3 protein is CASSETRGLGEQFF. CDR3 DNA sequence: TGCGCCAGCAGTGAGACTCGCGGTCTTGGTGAGCAGTTCTTC.

Regarding this clone: Germline is not matched at one junction end, which may reflect a read error. This rearrangement joins TRBV7-2 to TRBJ2-7; perhaps TRBD1 as D (5 bases). The germline gives CDR1 SGHTA, CDR2 FQGNSA. The CDR3 is made up of 15 amino acids. The CDR3 loop reads CASSQDDSSSYEQYF. CDR3 bases: TGCGCCAGCAGCCAAGATGACAGCTCGTCCTACGAGCAGTACTTC. Drawing the rest from reference TRBV7-2 and TRBJ2-7, the complete variable domain is GAGVSQSPSNKVTEKGKDVELRCDPISGHTALYWYRQSLGQGLEFLIYFQGNSAPDKSGLPSDRFSAERTGGSVSTLTIQRTQQEDSAVYLCASSQDDSSSYEQYFGPGTRLTVT.